This T cell receptor (beta chain) was documented in a study of blood T cell repertoires in COVID-19. Study summary: COVID-19 samples from acute and convalescent phases originated in the United States, Italy and Spain. The analysed material was cDNA or gDNA that came from T cells, B-cell-depleted T cells, or PBMCs.

In the source study's methods: Amplified reference gene primers provided the basis for estimating nucleated cell counts. Assay: immunoSEQ multiplex PCR; the TCRdb copy retains only in-frame clones and omits some. The DNA gave D and trimming, while V, J and clone size come from that table. The data hold 84,000 or so clones, with more than 75% observed a single time. Germline-derived CDR1 and CDR2 are SQVTM and ANQGSEA. The J segment lost 8 bases and the V segment lost 7 bases, leaving 8 bases of the junction unmatched. This CDR3 is 12 amino acids long. This sequence was found in a woman older than 75 with acute or convalescent COVID-19. J is TRBJ1-2 and V is TRBV29-1; 9 bases line up with TRBD1. Material for sequencing was peripheral blood. CDR3: CSAEGTGSGYTF. DNA for the CDR3: TGCAGCGCCGAAGGGACAGGGTCCGGCTACACCTTC.